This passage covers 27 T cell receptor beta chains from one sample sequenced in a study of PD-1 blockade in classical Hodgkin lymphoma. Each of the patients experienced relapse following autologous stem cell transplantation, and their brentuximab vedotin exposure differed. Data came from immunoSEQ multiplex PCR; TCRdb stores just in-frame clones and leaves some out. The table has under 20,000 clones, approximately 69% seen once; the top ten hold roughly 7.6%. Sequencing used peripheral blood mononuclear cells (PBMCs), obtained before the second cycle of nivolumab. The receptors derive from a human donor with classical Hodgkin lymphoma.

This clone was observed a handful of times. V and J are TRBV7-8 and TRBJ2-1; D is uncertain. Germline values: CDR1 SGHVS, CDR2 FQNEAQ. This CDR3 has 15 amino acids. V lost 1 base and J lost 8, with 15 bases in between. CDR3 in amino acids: CASSLVSAINYEQFF. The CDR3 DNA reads TGTGCCAGCAGCTTAGTATCGGCTATTAACTATGAGCAGTTCTTC.

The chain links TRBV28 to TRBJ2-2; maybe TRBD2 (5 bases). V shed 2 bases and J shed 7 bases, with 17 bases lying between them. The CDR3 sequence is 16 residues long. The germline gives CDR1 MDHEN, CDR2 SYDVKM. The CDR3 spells CASSLERRTLSGELFF. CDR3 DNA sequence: TGTGCCAGCAGTTTAGAGCGGAGGACCTTAAGCGGGGAGCTGTTTTTT.

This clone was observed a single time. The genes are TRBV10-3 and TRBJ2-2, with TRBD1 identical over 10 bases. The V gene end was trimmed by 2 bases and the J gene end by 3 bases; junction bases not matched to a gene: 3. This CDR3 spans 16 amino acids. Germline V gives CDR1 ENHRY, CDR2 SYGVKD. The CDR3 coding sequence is TGTGCCATCAGTGAGAGGGGACAGGGGTACACCGGGGAGCTGTTTTTT. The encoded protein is CAISERGQGYTGELFF.

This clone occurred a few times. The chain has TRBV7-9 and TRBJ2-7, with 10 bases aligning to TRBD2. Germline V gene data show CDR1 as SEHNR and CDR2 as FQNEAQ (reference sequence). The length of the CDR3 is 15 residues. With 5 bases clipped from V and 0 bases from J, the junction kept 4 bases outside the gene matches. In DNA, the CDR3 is TGTGCCAGCAGCCTGGGACTAGCGCTCTCCTACGAGCAGTACTTC. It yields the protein CASSLGLALSYEQYF.

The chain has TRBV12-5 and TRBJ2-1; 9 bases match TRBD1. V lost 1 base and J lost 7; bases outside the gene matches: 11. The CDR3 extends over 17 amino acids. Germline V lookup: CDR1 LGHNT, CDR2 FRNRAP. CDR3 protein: CASGLAFTGGSGNEQFF. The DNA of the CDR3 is TGTGCTAGTGGTTTGGCTTTTACAGGGGGCTCTGGGAATGAGCAGTTCTTC. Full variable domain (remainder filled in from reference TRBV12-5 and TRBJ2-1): DARVTQTPRHKVTEMGQEVTMRCQPILGHNTVFWYRQTMMQGLELLAYFRNRAPLDDSGMPKDRFSAEMPDATLATLKIQPSEPRDSAVYFCASGLAFTGGSGNEQFFGPGTRLTVL.

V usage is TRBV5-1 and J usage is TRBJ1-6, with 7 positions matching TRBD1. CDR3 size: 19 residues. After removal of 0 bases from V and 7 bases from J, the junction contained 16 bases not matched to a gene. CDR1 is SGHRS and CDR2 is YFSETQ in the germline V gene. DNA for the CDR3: TGCGCCAGCAGCTTGGACGGGACAGTGGAGCTTTTCCACAATTCACCCCTCCACTTT. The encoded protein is CASSLDGTVELFHNSPLHF.

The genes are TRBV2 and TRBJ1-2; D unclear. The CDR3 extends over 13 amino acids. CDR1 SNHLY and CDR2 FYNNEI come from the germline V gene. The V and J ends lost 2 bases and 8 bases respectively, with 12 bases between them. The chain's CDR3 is CASSENGNGGYTF. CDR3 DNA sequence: TGTGCCAGCAGTGAAAACGGGAACGGCGGCTACACCTTC.

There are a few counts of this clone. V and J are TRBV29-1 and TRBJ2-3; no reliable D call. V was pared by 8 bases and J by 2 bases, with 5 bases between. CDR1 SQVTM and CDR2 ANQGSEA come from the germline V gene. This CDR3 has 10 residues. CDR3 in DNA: TGCAGCACGGACACAGATACGCAGTATTTT. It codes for CSTDTDTQYF.

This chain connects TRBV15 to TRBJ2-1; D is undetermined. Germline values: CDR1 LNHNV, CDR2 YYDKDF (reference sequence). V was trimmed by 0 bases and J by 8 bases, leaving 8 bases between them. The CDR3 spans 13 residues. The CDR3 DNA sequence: TGTGCCACCAGCAGAGATATAAGGGATGAGCAGTTCTTC. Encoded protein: CATSRDIRDEQFF.

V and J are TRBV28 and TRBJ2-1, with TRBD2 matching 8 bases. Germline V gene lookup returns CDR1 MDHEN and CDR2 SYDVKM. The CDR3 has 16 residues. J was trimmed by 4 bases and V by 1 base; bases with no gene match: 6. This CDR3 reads CASSLYGGRTYNEQFF. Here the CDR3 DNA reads TGTGCCAGCAGTTTATACGGCGGGAGGACTTACAATGAGCAGTTCTTC.

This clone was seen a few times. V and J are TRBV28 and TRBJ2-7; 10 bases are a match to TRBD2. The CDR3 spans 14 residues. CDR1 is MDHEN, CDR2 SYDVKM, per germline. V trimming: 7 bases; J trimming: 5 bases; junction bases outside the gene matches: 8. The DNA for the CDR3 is TGTGCCAGCATAGCAGCGGGAGGGTTGGACGAGCAGTACTTC. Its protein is CASIAAGGLDEQYF.

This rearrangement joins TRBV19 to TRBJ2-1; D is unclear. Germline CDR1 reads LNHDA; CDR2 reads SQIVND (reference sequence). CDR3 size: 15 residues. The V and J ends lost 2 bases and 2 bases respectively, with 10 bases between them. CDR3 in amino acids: CASSILGGAYNEQFF. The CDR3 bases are TGTGCCAGTAGTATATTAGGTGGAGCCTACAATGAGCAGTTCTTC.

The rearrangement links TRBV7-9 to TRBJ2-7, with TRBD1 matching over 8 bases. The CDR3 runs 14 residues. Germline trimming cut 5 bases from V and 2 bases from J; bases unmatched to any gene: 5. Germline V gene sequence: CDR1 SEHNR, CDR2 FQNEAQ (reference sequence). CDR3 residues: CASSHGTGPYEQYF. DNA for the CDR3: TGTGCCAGCAGCCACGGGACAGGTCCCTACGAGCAGTACTTC.

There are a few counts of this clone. The CDR3 DNA reads TGCGCCAGCAGCCTTAGCGCGAGCAACAATGAGCAGTTCTTC. It encodes CASSLSASNNEQFF. V usage is TRBV4-1 and J usage is TRBJ2-1, with D possibly matching TRBD2 (5 bases). Germline V gene sequence: CDR1 MGHRA, CDR2 YSYEKL. The CDR3 spans 14 residues. V was clipped by 4 bases and J by 5 bases, with 12 bases between them.

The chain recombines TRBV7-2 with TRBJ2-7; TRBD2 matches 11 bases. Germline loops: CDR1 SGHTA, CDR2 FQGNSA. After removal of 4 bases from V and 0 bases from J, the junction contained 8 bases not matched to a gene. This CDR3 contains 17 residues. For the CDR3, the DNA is TGTGCCAGCAGCTGGGACCTGACTAGCGGGGCCTCCTACGAGCAGTACTTC. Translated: CASSWDLTSGASYEQYF.

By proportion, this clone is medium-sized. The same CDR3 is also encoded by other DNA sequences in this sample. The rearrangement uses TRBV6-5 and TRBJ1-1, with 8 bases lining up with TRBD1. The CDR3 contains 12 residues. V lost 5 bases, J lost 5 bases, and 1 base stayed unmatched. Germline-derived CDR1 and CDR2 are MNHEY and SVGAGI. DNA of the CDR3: TGTGCCAGCAGTAGACAGGGGACTGAAGCTTTCTTT. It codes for CASSRQGTEAFF.

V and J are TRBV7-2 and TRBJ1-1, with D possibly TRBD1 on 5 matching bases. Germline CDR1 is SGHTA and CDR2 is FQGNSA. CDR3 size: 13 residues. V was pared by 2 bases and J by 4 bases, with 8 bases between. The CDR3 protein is CASSLPGTTEAFF. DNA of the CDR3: TGTGCCAGCAGCTTACCAGGGACCACTGAAGCTTTCTTT.

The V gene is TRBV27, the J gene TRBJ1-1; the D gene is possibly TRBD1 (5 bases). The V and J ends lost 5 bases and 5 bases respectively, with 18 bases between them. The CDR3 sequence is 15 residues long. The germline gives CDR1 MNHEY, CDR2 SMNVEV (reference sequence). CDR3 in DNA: TGTGCCAGCAGTACCCGGGACCCGGCCCCTACTGAAGCTTTCTTT. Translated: CASSTRDPAPTEAFF.

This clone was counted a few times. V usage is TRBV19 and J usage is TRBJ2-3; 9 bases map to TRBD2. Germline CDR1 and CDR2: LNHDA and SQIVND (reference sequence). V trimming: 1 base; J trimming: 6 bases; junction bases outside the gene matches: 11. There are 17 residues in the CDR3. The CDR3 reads CASSIGSPGLATDTQYF. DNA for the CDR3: TGTGCCAGTAGTATAGGCTCTCCGGGACTAGCTACTGATACGCAGTATTTT.

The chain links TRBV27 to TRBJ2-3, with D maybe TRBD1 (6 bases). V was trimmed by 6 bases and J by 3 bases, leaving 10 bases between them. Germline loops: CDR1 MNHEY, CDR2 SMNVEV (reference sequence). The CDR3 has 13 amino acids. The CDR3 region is CASRLTGTDTQYF. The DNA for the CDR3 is TGTGCCAGCAGACTAACAGGGACAGATACGCAGTATTTT.

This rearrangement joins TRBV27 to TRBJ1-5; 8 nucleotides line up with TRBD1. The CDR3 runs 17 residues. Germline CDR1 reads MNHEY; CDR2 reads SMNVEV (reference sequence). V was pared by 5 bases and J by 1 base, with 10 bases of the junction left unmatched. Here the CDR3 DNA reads TGTGCCAGCAGTCCCCAGGGGGCCCGCGCGAGCAATCAGCCCCAGCATTTT. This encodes CASSPQGARASNQPQHF.

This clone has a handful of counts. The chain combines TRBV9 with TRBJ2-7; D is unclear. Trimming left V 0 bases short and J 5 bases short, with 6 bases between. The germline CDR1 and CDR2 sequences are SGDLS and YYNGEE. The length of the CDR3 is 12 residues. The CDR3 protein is CASSVEADEQYF. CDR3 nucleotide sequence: TGTGCCAGCAGCGTAGAGGCAGACGAGCAGTACTTC.

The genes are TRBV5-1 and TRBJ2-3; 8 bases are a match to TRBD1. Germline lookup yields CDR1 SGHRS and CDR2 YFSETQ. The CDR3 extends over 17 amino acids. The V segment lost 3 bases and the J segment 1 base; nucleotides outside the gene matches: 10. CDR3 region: CASSSRAGQGRTDTQYF. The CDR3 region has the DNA TGCGCCAGCAGCTCCCGGGCCGGACAGGGACGCACAGATACGCAGTATTTT.

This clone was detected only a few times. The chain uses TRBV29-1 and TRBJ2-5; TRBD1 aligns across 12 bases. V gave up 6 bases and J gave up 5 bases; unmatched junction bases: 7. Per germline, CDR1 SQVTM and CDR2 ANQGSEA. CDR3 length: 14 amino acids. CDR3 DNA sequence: TGCAGCGTCACCGGGACAGGGGGCAAGGAGACCCAGTACTTC. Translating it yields CSVTGTGGKETQYF.

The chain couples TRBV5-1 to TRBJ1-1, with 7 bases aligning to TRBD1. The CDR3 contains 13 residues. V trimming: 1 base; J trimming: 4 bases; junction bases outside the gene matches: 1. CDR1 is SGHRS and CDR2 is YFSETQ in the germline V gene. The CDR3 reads CASSLNRGTEAFF. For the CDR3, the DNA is TGCGCCAGCAGCTTGAACAGGGGCACTGAAGCTTTCTTT.

In DNA, the CDR3 is TGTGCCAGCAGTTTTACCTCGAGCGGGGTGGGAGAGCAGTTCTTC. As protein: CASSFTSSGVGEQFF. This sequence joins TRBV28 and TRBJ2-1; the match to TRBD2 covers 7 bases. Germline CDR1 reads MDHEN; CDR2 reads SYDVKM. There are 15 residues in the CDR3. Trimming at V came to 3 bases and at J to 10 bases, leaving 12 bases not matched to a gene.

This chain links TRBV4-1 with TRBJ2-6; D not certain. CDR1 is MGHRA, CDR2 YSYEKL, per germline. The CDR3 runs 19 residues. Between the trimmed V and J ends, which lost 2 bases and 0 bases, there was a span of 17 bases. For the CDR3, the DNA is TGCGCCAGCAGCCAACAGGCTATCTCCTTCGGCTCTGGGGCCAACGTCCTGACTTTC. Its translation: CASSQQAISFGSGANVLTF.